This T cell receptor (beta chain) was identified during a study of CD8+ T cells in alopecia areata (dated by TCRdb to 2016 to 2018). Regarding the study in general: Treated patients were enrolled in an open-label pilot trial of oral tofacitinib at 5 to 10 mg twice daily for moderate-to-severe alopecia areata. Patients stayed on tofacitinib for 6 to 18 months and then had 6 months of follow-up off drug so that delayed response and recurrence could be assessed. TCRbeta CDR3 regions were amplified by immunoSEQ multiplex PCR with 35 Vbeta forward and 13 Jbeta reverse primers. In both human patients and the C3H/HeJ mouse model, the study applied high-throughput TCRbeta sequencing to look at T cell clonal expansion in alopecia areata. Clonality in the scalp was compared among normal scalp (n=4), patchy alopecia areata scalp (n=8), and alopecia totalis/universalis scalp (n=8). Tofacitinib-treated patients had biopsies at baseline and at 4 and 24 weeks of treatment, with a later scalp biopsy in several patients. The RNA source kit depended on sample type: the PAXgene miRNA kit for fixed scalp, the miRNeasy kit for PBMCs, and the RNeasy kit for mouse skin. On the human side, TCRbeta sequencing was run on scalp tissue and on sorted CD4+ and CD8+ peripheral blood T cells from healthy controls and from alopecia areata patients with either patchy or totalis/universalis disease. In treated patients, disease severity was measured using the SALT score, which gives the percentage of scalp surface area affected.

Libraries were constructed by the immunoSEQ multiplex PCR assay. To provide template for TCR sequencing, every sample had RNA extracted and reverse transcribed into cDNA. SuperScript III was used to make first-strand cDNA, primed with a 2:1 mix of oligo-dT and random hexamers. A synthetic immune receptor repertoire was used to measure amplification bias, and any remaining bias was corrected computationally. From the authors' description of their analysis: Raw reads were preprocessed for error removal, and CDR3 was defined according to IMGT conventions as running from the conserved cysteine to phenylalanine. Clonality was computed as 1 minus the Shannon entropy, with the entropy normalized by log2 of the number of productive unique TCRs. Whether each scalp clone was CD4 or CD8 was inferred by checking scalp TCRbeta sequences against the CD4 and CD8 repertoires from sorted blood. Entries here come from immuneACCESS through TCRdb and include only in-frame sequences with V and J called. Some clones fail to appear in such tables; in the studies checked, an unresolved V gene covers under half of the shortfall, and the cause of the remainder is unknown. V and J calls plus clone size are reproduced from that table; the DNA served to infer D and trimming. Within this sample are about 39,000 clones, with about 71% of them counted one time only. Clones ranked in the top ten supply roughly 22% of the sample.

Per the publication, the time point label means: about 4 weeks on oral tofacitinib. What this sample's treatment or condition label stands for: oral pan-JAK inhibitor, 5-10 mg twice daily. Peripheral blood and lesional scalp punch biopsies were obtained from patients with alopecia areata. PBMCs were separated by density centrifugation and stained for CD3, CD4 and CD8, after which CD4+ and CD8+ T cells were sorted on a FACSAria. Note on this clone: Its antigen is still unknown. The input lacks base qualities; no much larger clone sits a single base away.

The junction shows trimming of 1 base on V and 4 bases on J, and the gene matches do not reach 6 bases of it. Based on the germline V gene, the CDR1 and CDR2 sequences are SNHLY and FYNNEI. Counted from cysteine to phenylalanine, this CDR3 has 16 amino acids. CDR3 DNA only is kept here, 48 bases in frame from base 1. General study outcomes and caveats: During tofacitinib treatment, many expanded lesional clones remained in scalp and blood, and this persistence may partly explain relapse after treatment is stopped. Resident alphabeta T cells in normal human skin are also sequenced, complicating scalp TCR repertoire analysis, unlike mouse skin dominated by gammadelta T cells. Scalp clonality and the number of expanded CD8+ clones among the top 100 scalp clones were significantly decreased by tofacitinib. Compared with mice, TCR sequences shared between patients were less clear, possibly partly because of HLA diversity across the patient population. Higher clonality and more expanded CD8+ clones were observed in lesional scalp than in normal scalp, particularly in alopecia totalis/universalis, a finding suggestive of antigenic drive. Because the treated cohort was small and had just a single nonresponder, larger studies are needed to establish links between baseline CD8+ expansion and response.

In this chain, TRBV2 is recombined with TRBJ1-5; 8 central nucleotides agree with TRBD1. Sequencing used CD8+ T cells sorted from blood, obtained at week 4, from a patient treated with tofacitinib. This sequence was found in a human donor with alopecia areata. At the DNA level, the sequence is TGTGCCAGCAGTGAAGAACCGGGACAGGTAAATCAGCCCCAGCATTTT. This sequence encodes CASSEEPGQVNQPQHF.